This T cell receptor (beta chain) was recorded in a study of cytomegalovirus exposure and HLA in healthy donors. The study ran its PCR with 60 Vbeta and 13 Jbeta primers. Profiled with immunoSEQ multiplex PCR; TCRdb holds only in-frame clones, not every one. Of around 160,000 clones in the sample, 75% to 80% were seen once. Worth noting for this clone: The antigen is unknown.

Whole-study results and caveats: A previous analysis found most TCR beta V segments productive roughly 90% or roughly 30% of the time. Analysis was carried out at a later point, and it linked a missense DCLRE1C variant to TCR beta V- and J-gene trimming. Several of the most significant clusters appeared, in a later analysis, to be linked to common viral pathogens. Reports state that TCR beta sequences accurately predicted most subjects' HLA-A and HLA-B alleles.

The CDR3 consists of 15 residues. Trimming cost V 7 bases and J 0 bases, with 13 bases left between them. Germline V CDR1 and CDR2: MNHNS, SASEGT. Sequences were obtained from PBMCs. The source of this sequence is a man aged 45 to 65 in good health and CMV-seropositive. The rearrangement uses TRBV6-1 and TRBJ2-1, with D perhaps matching TRBD1 (5 bases). CDR3 DNA: TGTGCCAGCACCCAGGGTGCCCTCTCCTACAATGAGCAGTTCTTC. Its translation: CASTQGALSYNEQFF.